This TCR beta chain was recovered during a study of CD8 T cells in ankylosing spondylitis. Notes on the study in general: Ankylosing spondylitis blood seemed to carry a telltale TCR beta motif made of fewer than ten highly homologous variants.

Trimming took 1 base from V and 3 from J, leaving 15 bases between them. CDR1 MDHEN and CDR2 SYDVKM come from the germline V gene. CDR3 size: 17 residues. One entry per CDR3 protein, called by TCRdb with MiXCR from the 5' RACE reads. The repertoire holds about 220,000 distinct CDR3 sequences, with about 6.7% as singletons. This clonotype was seen repeatedly, ten times or more. The antigen remains unidentified. The sequenced sample was blood, either unsorted or a sorted T cell fraction (not recorded which). The chain combines TRBV28 with TRBJ1-4, with a weak D call TRBD1 (6 bases). The sequence was obtained from a male donor with ankylosing spondylitis. CDR3 region: CASSLSGLGAANEKLFF. DNA for the CDR3: TGTGCCAGCAGTTTATCGGGCCTGGGGGCGGCTAATGAAAAACTGTTTTTT.